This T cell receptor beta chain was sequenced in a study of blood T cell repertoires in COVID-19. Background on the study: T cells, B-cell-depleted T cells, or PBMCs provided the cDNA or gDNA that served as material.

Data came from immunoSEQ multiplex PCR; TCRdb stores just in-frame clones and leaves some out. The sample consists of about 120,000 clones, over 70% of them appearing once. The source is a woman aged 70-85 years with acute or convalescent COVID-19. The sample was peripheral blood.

In DNA form, the CDR3 reads TGTGCCAGCAGTGAAGACAGGGCCTACTATGGCTACACCTTC. Translating gives CASSEDRAYYGYTF. V gene TRBV2 combines with J gene TRBJ1-2; a possible D gene is TRBD1 (6 bases). Germline V gene data show CDR1 as SNHLY and CDR2 as FYNNEI. V was clipped by 1 base and J by 3 bases, with 9 bases between them. The CDR3 covers 14 residues.